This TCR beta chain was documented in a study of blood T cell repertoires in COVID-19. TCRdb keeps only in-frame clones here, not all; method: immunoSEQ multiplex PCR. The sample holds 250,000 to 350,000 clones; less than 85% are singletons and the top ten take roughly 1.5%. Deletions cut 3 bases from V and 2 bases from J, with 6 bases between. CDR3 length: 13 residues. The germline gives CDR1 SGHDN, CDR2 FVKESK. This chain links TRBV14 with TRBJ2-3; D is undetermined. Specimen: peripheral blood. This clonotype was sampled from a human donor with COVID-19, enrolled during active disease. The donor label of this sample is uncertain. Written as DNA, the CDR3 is TGTGCCAGCAGCCACAAACTCACAGATACGCAGTATTTT. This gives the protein CASSHKLTDTQYF. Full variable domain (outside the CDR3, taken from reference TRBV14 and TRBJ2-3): EAGVTQFPSHSVIEKGQTVTLRCDPISGHDNLYWYRRVMGKEIKFLLHFVKESKQDESGMPNNRFLAERTGGTYSTLKVQPAELEDSGVYFCASSHKLTDTQYFGPGTRLTVL.